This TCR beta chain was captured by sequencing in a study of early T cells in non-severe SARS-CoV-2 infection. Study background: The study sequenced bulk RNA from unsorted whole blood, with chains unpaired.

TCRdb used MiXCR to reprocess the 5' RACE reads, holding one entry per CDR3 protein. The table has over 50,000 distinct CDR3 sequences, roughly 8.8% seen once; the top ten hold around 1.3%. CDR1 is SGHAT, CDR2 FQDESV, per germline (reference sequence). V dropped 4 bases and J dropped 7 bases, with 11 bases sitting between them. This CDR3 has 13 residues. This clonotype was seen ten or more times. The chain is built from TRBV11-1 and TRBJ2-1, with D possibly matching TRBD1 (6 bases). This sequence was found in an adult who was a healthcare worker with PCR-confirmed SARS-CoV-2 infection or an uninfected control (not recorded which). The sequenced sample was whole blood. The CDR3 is CASSSWDTNEQFF. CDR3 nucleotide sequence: TGTGCCAGCAGCTCCTGGGACACTAATGAGCAGTTCTTC.